What follows are 24 T cell receptor beta chains derived from one specimen sequenced in a study of T cells after yellow fever vaccination. TCRdb redid the calling of the 5' RACE reads with MiXCR, one entry per CDR3 protein. The repertoire holds approximately 510,000 distinct CDR3 sequences, around a fifth seen once, with 15% to 20% in the top ten. Sequenced here: PBMCs, sampled less than 25 days after the first yellow fever vaccination. These receptors originate from a man aged 18 to 30 who received the YFV17D yellow fever vaccine.

This chain uses TRBV4-3 with TRBJ2-3; possible D gene TRBD2, 6 bases. CDR1 and CDR2 from the germline V gene are LGHNA and YSLEER. The V and J ends lost 0 bases and 4 bases respectively, with 17 bases between them. This CDR3 has 17 residues. CDR3 DNA: TGCGCCAGCAGCCAAGAAATTCGATTAGCGGCATCAGATACGCAGTATTTT. Translating gives CASSQEIRLAASDTQYF.

This clonotype was detected only a few times. The chain is built from TRBV12-3 or TRBV12-4 and TRBJ2-5; TRBD2 aligns across 10 bases. The J segment lost 1 base and the V segment lost 8 bases, leaving 4 bases of the junction unmatched. This CDR3 is built from 14 residues. Here the CDR3 reads CASGWTSGQETQYF. CDR3 in DNA: TGTGCCAGCGGTTGGACTAGCGGCCAAGAGACCCAGTACTTC.

This clonotype showed up just a few times. The chain couples TRBV20-1 to TRBJ1-1, with a possible D match to TRBD1 (5 bases). The CDR3 is 15 amino acids. V dropped 4 bases and J dropped 1 base, with 16 bases sitting between them. From germline, CDR1 is DFQATT and CDR2 SNEGSKA (reference sequence). The CDR3 bases are TGCAGTGCTAAGCTCCCGGGACGGGGGAACACTGAAGCTTTCTTT. This encodes CSAKLPGRGNTEAFF.

V usage is TRBV29-1 and J usage is TRBJ2-2; D perhaps matches TRBD1 (5 bases). Germline-derived CDR1 and CDR2 are SQVTM and ANQGSEA. The CDR3 is 12 amino acids. The germline V and J ends were trimmed by 4 bases and 4 bases, with 7 bases remaining between them. DNA for the CDR3: TGCAGCGTTGCTGGGGCCACCGGGGAGCTGTTTTTT. Amino acid sequence: CSVAGATGELFF.

This sequence joins TRBV12-3 or TRBV12-4 and TRBJ1-5, with a tentative D call TRBD1 (5 bases). V lost 6 bases and J lost 0, with 24 bases in between. This CDR3 has 19 residues. The CDR3 DNA is TGTGCCAGCAGACTTCCCTCTCGACAGCACCAATATAGCAATCAGCCCCAGCATTTT. Its translation is CASRLPSRQHQYSNQPQHF.

This clonotype was seen a few times. CDR3: CASSVAGIRETQYF. As DNA, the CDR3 is TGTGCCAGCAGCGTCGCAGGGATTAGGGAGACCCAGTACTTC. The chain combines TRBV7-2 with TRBJ2-5; D might be TRBD1 (5 bases). Trimming removed 5 bases from V and 5 bases from J, with 15 bases in between. The CDR3 contains 14 residues. Per the germline V gene, CDR1 is SGHTA and CDR2 is FQGNSA.

This rearrangement joins TRBV4-1 to TRBJ2-3, with D possibly TRBD1 on 6 matching bases. V gave up 0 bases and J gave up 1 base, with 8 bases separating them. Germline-derived CDR1 and CDR2 are MGHRA and YSYEKL. This CDR3 region has 15 residues. The CDR3 protein is CASSQDGTRTDTQYF. The CDR3 bases are TGCGCCAGCAGCCAAGACGGGACACGCACAGATACGCAGTATTTT.

The chain links TRBV5-1 to TRBJ1-3; D possibly corresponds to TRBD1 (5 bases). V lost 3 bases, J lost 0 bases, and 13 bases lay in between. CDR1 is SGHRS and CDR2 is YFSETQ in the germline V gene. The CDR3 covers 16 residues. Here the CDR3 DNA reads TGCGCCAGCAGCTCGGTGGGACGGACCTCTGGAAACACCATATATTTT. Protein sequence: CASSSVGRTSGNTIYF.

CDR3 sequence (DNA): TGTGCCACCAGCCCCAGGGGGGGGACCAACACTGAAGCTTTCTTT. Translating it yields CATSPRGGTNTEAFF. The V call is TRBV15, the J call TRBJ1-1; 7 bases line up with TRBD1. Germline assignment: CDR1 LNHNV and CDR2 YYDKDF (reference sequence). The CDR3 has 15 amino acids. The J segment lost 2 bases and the V segment lost 5 bases, leaving 8 bases of the junction unmatched.

This clonotype has ten or more counts. The chain links TRBV29-1 to TRBJ2-1; 10 nucleotides agree with TRBD2. The trim removed 7 bases at V and 0 bases at J, leaving 3 bases unmatched. Germline V CDR1 and CDR2: SQVTM, ANQGSEA. The CDR3 covers 14 residues. The DNA of the CDR3 is TGCAGCGCTTCTAGCGGGAGCTCCTACAATGAGCAGTTCTTC. Translating it yields CSASSGSSYNEQFF.

This clonotype was detected only a few times. The chain carries TRBV12-3 or TRBV12-4 and TRBJ1-2; the D is unclear. Trimming removed 2 bases at V and 4 bases at J, with 5 bases between. The CDR3 has 12 residues. CDR3 sequence: CASSLQSYGYTF. The CDR3 coding sequence is TGTGCCAGCAGTTTACAGTCCTATGGCTACACCTTC.

The gene calls are TRBV18 and TRBJ1-1; D is unclear. The V gene's germline CDR1 is KGHSH and CDR2 LQKENI. CDR3 size: 15 residues. V was pared by 2 bases and J by 2 bases, with 12 bases between. CDR3 amino acids: CASSPMAERNTEAFF. The CDR3 DNA follows: TGTGCCAGCTCACCAATGGCAGAACGCAACACTGAAGCTTTCTTT.

The chain combines TRBV7-7 with TRBJ2-5; D ambiguous. CDR1 and CDR2 from the germline V gene are SSHAT and FNYEAQ (reference sequence). The CDR3 runs 13 residues. CDR3 bases: TGTGCTGGCAGTACCTTGCGGAAAGAGACCCAGTACTTC. Its protein product is CAGSTLRKETQYF. Full variable domain (rest looked up from reference TRBV7-7 and TRBJ2-5): GAGVSQSPRYKVTKRGQDVTLRCDPISSHATLYWYQQALGQGPEFLTYFNYEAQPDKSGLPSDRFSAERPEGSISTLTIQRTEQRDSAMYRCAGSTLRKETQYFGPGTRLLVL.

The table lists this clonotype with a few counts. The chain is built from TRBV28 and TRBJ2-3; a possible D gene is TRBD2 (6 bases). V gave up 6 bases and J gave up 3 bases, with 22 bases separating them. Germline V lookup: CDR1 MDHEN, CDR2 SYDVKM. The length of the CDR3 is 17 residues. As DNA, the CDR3 is TGTGCCAGCAGCGTCGGTGGGACTCCGCTGGCGACAGATACGCAGTATTTT. Translation gives CASSVGGTPLATDTQYF.

This chain connects TRBV2 to TRBJ2-2; possibly TRBD1 or TRBD2 for D (5 bases each). This CDR3 region has 14 residues. Germline V gives CDR1 SNHLY, CDR2 FYNNEI. The germline V and J ends were trimmed by 4 bases and 3 bases, with 9 bases remaining between them. In DNA form, the CDR3 reads TGTGCCAGCAGTGTGGGACCTTACACCGGGGAGCTGTTTTTT. Protein sequence: CASSVGPYTGELFF.

This clonotype turned up a few times. J is TRBJ1-4 and V is TRBV7-8; the D is unclear. Trimming took 0 bases from V and 5 from J, leaving 13 bases between them. This CDR3 has 16 residues. The V gene's germline CDR1 is SGHVS and CDR2 FQNEAQ. The CDR3 loop reads CASSLALAHRNEKLFF. The CDR3 DNA sequence: TGTGCCAGCAGCTTAGCCCTCGCTCACCGGAATGAAAAACTGTTTTTT.

The chain couples TRBV5-1 to TRBJ1-3; 9 bases map to TRBD1. Trimming took 4 bases from V and 0 from J; bases not matched to a gene: 8. Germline V gene data show CDR1 as SGHRS and CDR2 as YFSETQ. This CDR3 region has 17 residues. The CDR3 DNA sequence: TGCGCCAGCAGCGTTGGAGGACAGGGGCCCTCTGGAAACACCATATATTTT. This sequence encodes CASSVGGQGPSGNTIYF.

This sequence joins TRBV7-2 and TRBJ2-3; TRBD1 or TRBD2 may be the D gene (5 bases each). CDR3 length: 17 amino acids. V lost 1 base to trimming and J lost 0 bases, with 14 bases between them. CDR1 and CDR2 (germline): SGHTA, FQGNSA. Written as DNA, the CDR3 is TGTGCCAGCAGCTTAGTCGGGTGGGGGAGAAGCACAGATACGCAGTATTTT. Its protein product is CASSLVGWGRSTDTQYF. The whole variable domain, remainder taken from reference TRBV7-2 and TRBJ2-3, is GAGVSQSPSNKVTEKGKDVELRCDPISGHTALYWYRQSLGQGLEFLIYFQGNSAPDKSGLPSDRFSAERTGGSVSTLTIQRTQQEDSAVYLCASSLVGWGRSTDTQYFGPGTRLTVL.

In this sample, this clonotype turned up a few times. The V and J genes are TRBV20-1 and TRBJ2-7; D may match TRBD1 or TRBD2 (5 bases each). CDR3 length: 13 residues. Trimming cost V 7 bases and J 2 bases, with 15 bases left between them. CDR1 and CDR2 from the germline V gene are DFQATT and SNEGSKA (reference sequence). The CDR3 DNA reads as TGCAGTGTTACCGGGACGGAAACCTACGAGCAGTACGTC. Amino acid sequence: CSVTGTETYEQYV.

The chain is built from TRBV7-2 and TRBJ1-6, with D tentatively TRBD1 (5 bases). Germline loops: CDR1 SGHTA, CDR2 FQGNSA. The CDR3 runs to 15 residues. Trimming left V 3 bases short and J 7 bases short, with 13 bases between. CDR3 DNA: TGTGCCAGCAGCTTGTTCGACGCAGGGAATTCACCCCTCCACTTT. Amino acids: CASSLFDAGNSPLHF.

This clonotype was seen many times. This chain connects TRBV5-6 to TRBJ1-1; D gene ambiguous. CDR1 and CDR2 from the germline V gene are SGHDT and YYEEEE. Trimming stripped 0 bases from V and 12 bases from J, with 15 bases between. There are 13 residues in the CDR3. CDR3 sequence: CASSLDGPGWTFF. CDR3 DNA: TGTGCCAGCAGCTTGGATGGGCCGGGGTGGACTTTCTTT.

This clonotype was counted only a few times. J is TRBJ1-5 and V is TRBV18; D might be TRBD1 (5 bases). Germline V gene sequence: CDR1 KGHSH, CDR2 LQKENI. The germline V and J ends were trimmed by 5 bases and 5 bases, with 16 bases remaining between them. The CDR3 totals 15 residues. CDR3 protein: CASSADRGVYQPQHF. In nucleotides, the CDR3 is TGTGCCAGCTCAGCCGACCGGGGGGTTTATCAGCCCCAGCATTTT.

The V gene is TRBV7-8, the J gene TRBJ2-4; tentative D call: TRBD2 (5 bases). V lost 2 bases and J lost 5, with 13 bases in between. Per the germline V gene, CDR1 is SGHVS and CDR2 is FQNEAQ. This CDR3 contains 15 residues. The CDR3 region is CASSLLGSGENIQYF. CDR3 bases: TGTGCCAGCAGCTTATTGGGGAGTGGGGAAAACATTCAGTACTTC. Filled out from reference TRBV7-8 and TRBJ2-4, the complete variable domain reads GAGVSQSPRYKVAKRGQDVALRCDPISGHVSLFWYQQALGQGPEFLTYFQNEAQLDKSGLPSDRFFAERPEGSVSTLKIQRTQQEDSAVYLCASSLLGSGENIQYFGAGTRLSVL.

This chain connects TRBV28 to TRBJ1-5; D is undetermined. The CDR3 is 14 amino acids. The germline V gene encodes CDR1 MDHEN and CDR2 SYDVKM. V was shortened by 7 bases and J by 4 bases, with 14 bases between the two germline ends. The CDR3 DNA is TGTGCCAGCACCCCGACTACTTGGAATCAGCCCCAGCATTTT. Translated, it gives CASTPTTWNQPQHF.